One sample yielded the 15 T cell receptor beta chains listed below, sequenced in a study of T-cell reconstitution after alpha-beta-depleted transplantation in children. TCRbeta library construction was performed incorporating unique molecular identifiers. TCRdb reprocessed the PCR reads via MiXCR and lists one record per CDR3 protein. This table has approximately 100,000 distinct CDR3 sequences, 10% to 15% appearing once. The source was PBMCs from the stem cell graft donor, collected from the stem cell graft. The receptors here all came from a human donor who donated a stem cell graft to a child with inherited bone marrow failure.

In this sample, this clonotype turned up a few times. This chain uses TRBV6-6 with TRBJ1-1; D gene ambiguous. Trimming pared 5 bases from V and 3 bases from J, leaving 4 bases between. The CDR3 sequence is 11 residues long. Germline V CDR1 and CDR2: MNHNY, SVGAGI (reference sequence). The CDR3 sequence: CASSAYTEAFF. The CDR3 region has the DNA TGTGCCAGCAGTGCTTACACTGAAGCTTTCTTT.

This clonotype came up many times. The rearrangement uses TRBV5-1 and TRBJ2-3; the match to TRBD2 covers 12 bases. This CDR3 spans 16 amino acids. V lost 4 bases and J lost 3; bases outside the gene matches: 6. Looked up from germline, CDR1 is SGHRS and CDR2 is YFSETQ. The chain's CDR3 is CASSRSLAGGTDTQYF. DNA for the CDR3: TGCGCCAGCAGCCGCTCGCTAGCGGGAGGGACAGATACGCAGTATTTT.

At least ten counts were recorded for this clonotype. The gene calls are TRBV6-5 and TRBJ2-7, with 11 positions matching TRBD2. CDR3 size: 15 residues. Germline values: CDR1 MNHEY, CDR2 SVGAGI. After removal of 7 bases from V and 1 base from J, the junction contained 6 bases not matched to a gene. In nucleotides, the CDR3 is TGTGCCAGCATAGCCGGGACTAGCGGTTCCTACGAGCAGTACTTC. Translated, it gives CASIAGTSGSYEQYF.

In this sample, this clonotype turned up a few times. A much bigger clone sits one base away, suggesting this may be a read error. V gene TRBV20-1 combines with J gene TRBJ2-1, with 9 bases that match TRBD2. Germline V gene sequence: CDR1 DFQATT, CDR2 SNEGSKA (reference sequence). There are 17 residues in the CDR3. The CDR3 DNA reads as TGCTGTGCTAGAGATTGGGTAGCGGGAGACGGCTACTATGAGCAGTTCTTC. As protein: CCARDWVAGDGYYEQFF.

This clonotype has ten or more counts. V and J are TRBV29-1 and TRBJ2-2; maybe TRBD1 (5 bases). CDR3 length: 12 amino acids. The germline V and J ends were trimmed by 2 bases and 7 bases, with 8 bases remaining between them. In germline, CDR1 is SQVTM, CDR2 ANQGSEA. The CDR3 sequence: CSVEQGDGELFF. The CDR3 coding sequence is TGCAGCGTTGAACAGGGTGACGGGGAGCTGTTTTTT.

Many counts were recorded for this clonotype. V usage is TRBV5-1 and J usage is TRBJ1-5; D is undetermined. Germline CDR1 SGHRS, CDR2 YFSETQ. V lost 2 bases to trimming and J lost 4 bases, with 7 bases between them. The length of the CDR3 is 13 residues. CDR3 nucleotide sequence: TGCGCCAGCAGCTTTACGGGGAATCAGCCCCAGCATTTT. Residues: CASSFTGNQPQHF.

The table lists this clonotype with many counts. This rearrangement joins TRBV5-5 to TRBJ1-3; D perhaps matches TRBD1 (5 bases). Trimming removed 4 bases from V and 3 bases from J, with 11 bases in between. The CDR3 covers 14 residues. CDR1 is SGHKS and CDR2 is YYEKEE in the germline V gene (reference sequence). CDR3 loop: CASSPRTSGNTIYF. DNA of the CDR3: TGTGCCAGCAGCCCCCGGACAAGTGGAAACACCATATATTTT.

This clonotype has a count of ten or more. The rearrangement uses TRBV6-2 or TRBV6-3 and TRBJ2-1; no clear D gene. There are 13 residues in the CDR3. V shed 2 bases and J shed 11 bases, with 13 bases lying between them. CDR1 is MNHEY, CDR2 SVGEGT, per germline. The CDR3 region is CASSYRPEAQQFF. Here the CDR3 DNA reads TGTGCCAGCAGTTACCGCCCTGAGGCGCAGCAGTTCTTC.

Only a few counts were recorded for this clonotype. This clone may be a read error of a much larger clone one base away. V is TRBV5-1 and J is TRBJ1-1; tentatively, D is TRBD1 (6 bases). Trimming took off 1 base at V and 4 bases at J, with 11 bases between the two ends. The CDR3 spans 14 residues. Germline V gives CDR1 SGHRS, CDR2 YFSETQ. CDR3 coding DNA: TGCGCCAGCAGCTTGAGGGGGGCATCCACTGAAGCTTTCTTT. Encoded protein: CASSLRGASTEAFF.

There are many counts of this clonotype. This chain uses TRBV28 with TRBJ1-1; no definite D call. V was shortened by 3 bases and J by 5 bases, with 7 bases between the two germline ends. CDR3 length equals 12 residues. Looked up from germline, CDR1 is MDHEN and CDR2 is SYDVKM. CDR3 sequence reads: CASSFGWTEAFF. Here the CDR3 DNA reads TGTGCCAGCAGTTTTGGATGGACTGAAGCTTTCTTT. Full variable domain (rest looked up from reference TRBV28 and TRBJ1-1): DVKVTQSSRYLVKRTGEKVFLECVQDMDHENMFWYRQDPGLGLRLIYFSYDVKMKEKGDIPEGYSVSREKKERFSLILESASTNQTSMYLCASSFGWTEAFFGQGTRLTVV.

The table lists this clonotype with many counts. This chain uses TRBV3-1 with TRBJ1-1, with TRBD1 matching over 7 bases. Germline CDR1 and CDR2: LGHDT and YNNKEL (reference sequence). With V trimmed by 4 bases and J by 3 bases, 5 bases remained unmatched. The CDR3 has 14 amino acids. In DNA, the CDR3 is TGTGCCAGCAGCCCGGAGGACAGGCACACTGAAGCTTTCTTT. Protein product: CASSPEDRHTEAFF.

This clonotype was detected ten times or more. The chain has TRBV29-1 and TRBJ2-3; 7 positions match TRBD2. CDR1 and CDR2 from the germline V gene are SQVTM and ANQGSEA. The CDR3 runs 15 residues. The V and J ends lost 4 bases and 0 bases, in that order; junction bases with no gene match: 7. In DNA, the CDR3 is TGCAGCGTTGTCGGCGGGAGAGATAGCACAGATACGCAGTATTTT. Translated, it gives CSVVGGRDSTDTQYF.

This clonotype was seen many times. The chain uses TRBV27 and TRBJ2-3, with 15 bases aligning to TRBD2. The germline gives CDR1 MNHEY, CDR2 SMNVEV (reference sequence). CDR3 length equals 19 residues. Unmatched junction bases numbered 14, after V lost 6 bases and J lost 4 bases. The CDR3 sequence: CASRRYPGLAGGRADTQYF. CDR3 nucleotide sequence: TGTGCCAGCAGGCGTTATCCGGGACTAGCGGGAGGACGGGCAGATACGCAGTATTTT.

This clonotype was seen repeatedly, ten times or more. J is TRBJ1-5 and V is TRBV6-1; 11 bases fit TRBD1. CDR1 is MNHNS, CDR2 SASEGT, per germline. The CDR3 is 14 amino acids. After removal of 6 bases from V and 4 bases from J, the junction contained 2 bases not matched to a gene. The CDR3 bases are TGTGCCAGCAGCGGGACAGGGGGAAATCAGCCCCAGCATTTT. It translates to CASSGTGGNQPQHF.

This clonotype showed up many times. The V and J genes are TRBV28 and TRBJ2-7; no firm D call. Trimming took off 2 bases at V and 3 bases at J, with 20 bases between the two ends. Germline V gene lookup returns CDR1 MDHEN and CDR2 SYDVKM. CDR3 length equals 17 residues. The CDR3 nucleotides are TGTGCCAGCAGTTTAGAAGGGAAATCTAACTTCAACTACGAGCAGTACTTC. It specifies CASSLEGKSNFNYEQYF.